This TCR beta chain was captured in a study of blood T cell repertoires in COVID-19. Germline trimming cut 6 bases from V and 4 bases from J; bases unmatched to any gene: 9. Germline-derived CDR1 and CDR2 are LNHDA and SQIVND (reference sequence). The CDR3 consists of 15 residues. Produced via immunoSEQ multiplex PCR; TCRdb's table is partial and in-frame only. In the table there are roughly 500,000 clones, approximately 87% of which are singletons. This receptor was taken from a woman between 40 and 55 years old who had recovered from COVID-19. The chain combines TRBV19 with TRBJ1-2, with 9 bases fitting TRBD1. Sequenced: PBMCs or T cells enriched from blood (not recorded which). CDR3 protein: CASSKIQGALYGYTF. In nucleotides, the CDR3 is TGTGCCAGTAGCAAAATACAGGGGGCCCTCTATGGCTACACCTTC.